This TCR beta chain was sequenced during a study of cytomegalovirus exposure and HLA in healthy donors. Amplification used 60 Vbeta primers and 13 Jbeta primers. The method was immunoSEQ multiplex PCR; TCRdb's version includes in-frame clones alone and lacks a portion of them. The sample lists 150,000 to 200,000 clones, over 80% occurring once. CDR3 length equals 13 residues. Trimming took off 5 bases at V and 3 bases at J, with 14 bases between the two ends. Per the germline V gene, CDR1 is SQVTM and CDR2 is ANQGSEA. The receptor was isolated from a man in his fifties or sixties in good health and CMV-seronegative. The V call is TRBV29-1, the J call TRBJ2-7; D is possibly TRBD1 (6 bases). Material for sequencing was PBMCs. CDR3 sequence (DNA): TGCAGCGTTTCTACTGACAGGATCTACGAGCAGTACTTC. Protein: CSVSTDRIYEQYF.